A selection of T cell receptor beta chains follows, all from one sample in a study of beta chain features in type 1 diabetes. The method was immunoSEQ multiplex PCR; TCRdb's version includes in-frame clones alone and lacks a portion of them. This sample carries 100,000 to 150,000 clones, around 9% of them seen once, and the ten largest clones take 0.75%. The source material was central memory CD4+ T cells from blood. The receptors originated from a man younger than 40 with type 1 diabetes. The CDR3 runs from the conserved cysteine through the conserved F or W. Fields, in order: clone size, J gene, D gene, V gene, CDR3 protein, CDR3 DNA. D genes are given only for firm matches. The size entry is marked missing in some rows and otherwise reads once, few, many or a size class.

NA	TRBJ1-4	TRBD1	TRBV2	CASRQGAIEKLFF	TGTGCCAGTCGACAGGGGGCGATTGAAAAACTGTTTTTT
many	TRBJ1-1	NA	TRBV7-9	CASSFVGRGDEAFF	TGTGCCAGCAGCTTCGTCGGGAGGGGGGATGAAGCTTTCTTT
NA	TRBJ2-3	NA	TRBV4-1	CASSQDWATDTQYF	TGCGCCAGCAGCCAAGATTGGGCGACAGATACGCAGTATTTT
NA	TRBJ1-3	TRBD1	TRBV7-9	CASSSTGVPGNTIYF	TGTGCCAGCAGTTCAACAGGGGTCCCTGGAAACACCATATATTTT
NA	TRBJ2-3	TRBD1	TRBV2	CASSYKGAADTQYF	TGTGCCAGCAGCTACAAGGGGGCCGCAGATACGCAGTATTTT
few	TRBJ2-5	TRBD1	TRBV7-9	CASSLVTGGETQYF	TGTGCCAGCAGCTTGGTCACAGGGGGAGAGACCCAGTACTTC
NA	TRBJ1-5	NA	TRBV19	CASSNSVNSNQPQHF	TGTGCCAGTAGTAATTCGGTGAATAGCAATCAGCCCCAGCATTTT
NA	TRBJ2-1	NA	TRBV2	CASKMVGANEQFF	TGTGCCAGCAAGATGGTTGGGGCCAATGAGCAGTTCTTC
NA	TRBJ2-5	NA	TRBV5-1	CASSPRQQEETQYF	TGCGCCAGCAGCCCAAGACAGCAAGAAGAGACCCAGTACTTC
few	TRBJ2-3	TRBD1	TRBV30	CAWTLGDSRTDTQYF	TGTGCCTGGACCCTAGGGGACAGCCGCACAGATACGCAGTATTTT
few	TRBJ2-1	TRBD1	TRBV9	CASSVTQGTEQFF	TGTGCCAGCAGCGTCACACAGGGGACTGAGCAGTTCTTC
NA	TRBJ1-1	TRBD1	TRBV5-1	CASSDVQGPGEAFF	TGCGCCAGCAGCGATGTACAGGGGCCCGGTGAAGCTTTCTTT
NA	TRBJ2-5	NA	TRBV18	CASSPGGRETQYF	TGTGCCAGCTCACCGGGGGGACGAGAGACCCAGTACTTC
medium-sized	TRBJ2-3	NA	TRBV7-9	CAIVLKRVSTDTQYF	TGTGCCATCGTACTAAAGCGGGTTAGCACAGATACGCAGTATTTT
few	TRBJ2-5	NA	TRBV7-2	CASSFSAGGTQYF	TGTGCCAGCAGCTTTAGCGCAGGAGGGACCCAGTACTTC
NA	TRBJ2-1	TRBD1	TRBV19	CATQSQGNEQFF	TGTGCCACCCAATCACAGGGGAATGAGCAGTTCTTC
NA	TRBJ2-7	TRBD2	TRBV6-6	CASKRLAGEQYF	TGTGCCAGCAAGAGACTAGCGGGGGAGCAGTACTTC
few	TRBJ2-1	TRBD2	TRBV5-1	CASSSGGGYYNEQFF	TGCGCCAGCAGCTCGGGAGGGGGGTACTACAATGAGCAGTTCTTC
few	TRBJ1-6	NA	TRBV27	CASRQDSYSPLHF	TGTGCCAGCAGACAGGACAGCTATTCACCCCTCCACTTT
NA	TRBJ2-6	NA	TRBV19	CASSLFVSGANVLTF	TGTGCCAGTAGCCTCTTCGTCTCTGGGGCCAACGTCCTGACTTTC
NA	TRBJ2-4	NA	TRBV28	CASREAALRGKNIQYF	TGTGCCAGCAGGGAGGCAGCCTTACGGGGCAAAAACATTCAGTACTTC
once	TRBJ2-3	TRBD1	TRBV11-1	CASSLLVPQGSTDTQYF	TGTGCCAGCAGCTTACTCGTCCCACAGGGGAGCACAGATACGCAGTATTTT
NA	TRBJ1-1	NA	TRBV18	CASSPVRAAEAFF	TGTGCCAGCTCACCAGTGCGGGCGGCTGAAGCTTTCTTT
NA	TRBJ2-1	NA	TRBV20-1	CSASGGNEQFF	TGCAGTGCTAGCGGGGGTAATGAGCAGTTCTTC
few	TRBJ1-1	NA	TRBV18	CASSPTVTEAFF	TGTGCCAGCTCACCAACGGTAACTGAAGCTTTCTTT
many	TRBJ2-5	NA	TRBV11-2	CASSFLYQETQYF	TGTGCCAGCAGCTTTCTGTATCAAGAGACCCAGTACTTC
NA	TRBJ2-1	TRBD2	TRBV29-1	CSVGGISGAYNEQFF	TGCAGCGTTGGGGGTATTAGCGGGGCTTACAATGAGCAGTTCTTC
NA	TRBJ2-3	TRBD1	TRBV28	CASSSPGDRSTDTQYF	TGTGCCAGCAGTTCCCCTGGGGACAGGAGCACAGATACGCAGTATTTT
few	TRBJ2-7	NA	TRBV7-9	CASSLPQFYEQYF	TGTGCCAGCAGCTTACCACAGTTCTACGAGCAGTACTTC
NA	TRBJ1-1	NA	TRBV5-4	CASSFDITEAFF	TGTGCCAGCAGCTTCGACATTACTGAAGCTTTCTTT
NA	TRBJ2-3	NA	TRBV21-1	CASSRNRGRVFVDTQYF	TGTGCCAGCAGCAGGAACAGGGGGCGAGTATTCGTAGATACGCAGTATTTT
few	TRBJ1-1	NA	TRBV12-2	CASRPRDISEAFF	TGTGCAAGTCGTCCCCGGGACATCTCTGAAGCTTTCTTT
NA	TRBJ2-3	NA	TRBV18	CASSPPSTDTQYF	TGTGCCAGCTCACCACCTTCTACAGATACGCAGTATTTT
many	TRBJ2-1	NA	TRBV7-2	CASTLGAGENEQFF	TGTGCCAGCACTCTGGGGGCCGGAGAGAATGAGCAGTTCTTC
many	TRBJ2-6	TRBD2	TRBV2	CASHREGRGANVLTF	TGTGCCTCCCACCGGGAGGGGAGGGGGGCCAACGTCCTGACTTTC
few	TRBJ1-3	NA	TRBV30	CAWSMTVNGNTIYF	TGTGCCTGGAGCATGACAGTGAATGGAAACACCATATATTTT
NA	TRBJ1-5	NA	TRBV7-9	CASSLDASQPQHF	TGTGCCAGCAGCTTAGATGCCAGTCAGCCCCAGCATTTT
few	TRBJ2-1	NA	TRBV7-3	CASSRGTIYNEQFF	TGTGCCAGCAGCCGCGGGACCATATACAATGAGCAGTTCTTC
few	TRBJ2-5	NA	TRBV7-2	CASSLAILDQETQYF	TGTGCCAGCAGCTTAGCAATCCTAGACCAAGAGACCCAGTACTTC
few	TRBJ2-7	NA	TRBV18	CASSTSSASSYEQYF	TGTGCCAGCTCAACTTCTAGCGCCAGCTCCTACGAGCAGTACTTC
few	TRBJ2-1	NA	TRBV2	CASSGSYNEQFF	TGTGCCAGCAGCGGCTCCTACAATGAGCAGTTCTTC
NA	TRBJ1-1	NA	TRBV18	CASLQGPLGNTEAFF	TGTGCCAGCTTACAGGGCCCTTTAGGGAACACTGAAGCTTTCTTT
NA	TRBJ2-2	NA	TRBV30	CAWSVGVGELFF	TGTGCCTGGAGTGTAGGGGTCGGGGAGCTGTTTTTT
NA	TRBJ2-1	TRBD2	TRBV18	CASSPSGGAYEQFF	TGTGCCAGCTCACCCAGCGGGGGGGCGTATGAGCAGTTCTTC
few	TRBJ1-2	TRBD1	TRBV5-4	CASSSRDRSTYGYTF	TGTGCCAGCAGCTCACGGGACAGAAGTACCTATGGCTACACCTTC
few	TRBJ1-5	NA	TRBV7-9	CASSLQGSNQPQHF	TGTGCCAGCAGCTTACAGGGGTCCAATCAGCCCCAGCATTTT
many	TRBJ2-7	NA	TRBV19	CASSIAQNSYEQYF	TGTGCCAGTAGTATAGCGCAGAACTCCTACGAGCAGTACTTC
NA	TRBJ2-3	NA	TRBV7-2	CASSPYDGGMDTQYF	TGTGCCAGCAGCCCGTACGACGGAGGGATGGATACGCAGTATTTT
NA	TRBJ1-6	NA	TRBV6-1	CASSELNSPLHF	TGTGCCAGCAGTGAACTAAATTCACCCCTCCACTTT
few	TRBJ2-1	NA	TRBV10-3	CAISGRGDYNEQFF	TGTGCCATCAGTGGCAGGGGGGATTACAATGAGCAGTTCTTC